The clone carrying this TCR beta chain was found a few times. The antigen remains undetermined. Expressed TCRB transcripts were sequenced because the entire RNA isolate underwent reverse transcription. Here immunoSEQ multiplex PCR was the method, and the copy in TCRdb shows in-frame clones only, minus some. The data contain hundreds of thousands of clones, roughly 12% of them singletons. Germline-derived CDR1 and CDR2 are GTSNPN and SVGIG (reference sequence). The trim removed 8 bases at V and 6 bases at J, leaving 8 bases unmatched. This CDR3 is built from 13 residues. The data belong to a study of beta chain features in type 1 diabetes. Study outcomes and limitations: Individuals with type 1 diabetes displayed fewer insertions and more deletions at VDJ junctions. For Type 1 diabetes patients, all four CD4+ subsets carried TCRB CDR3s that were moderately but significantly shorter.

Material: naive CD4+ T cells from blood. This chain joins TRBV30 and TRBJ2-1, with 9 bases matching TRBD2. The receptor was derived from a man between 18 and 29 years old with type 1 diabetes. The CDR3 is CALAGFVGNEQFF. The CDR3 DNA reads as TGTGCCCTAGCGGGATTCGTGGGCAATGAGCAGTTCTTC.